These 16 T cell receptor beta chains came from one sample sequenced in a study of OX40 agonist ivuxolimab in advanced cancers. The protocol was immunoSEQ multiplex PCR, while the TCRdb copy is restricted to in-frame clones and leaves out a portion. The data hold over 70,000 clones, with about 91% observed a single time. The sample in question was CD4+ or CD8+ T cells sorted from blood, obtained in a trial of the OX40 agonist ivuxolimab. These receptors were obtained from an adult with an advanced solid tumor such as melanoma, head and neck, liver or kidney cancer.

Only a few counts were recorded for this clone. This specimen includes other DNA sequences encoding the same CDR3. The gene calls are TRBV18 and TRBJ1-5; D gene unclear. Trimming cost V 2 bases and J 4 bases, with 3 bases left between them. CDR3 length equals 12 residues. The germline V gene encodes CDR1 KGHSH and CDR2 LQKENI. The CDR3 is CASSPGNQPQHF. The CDR3 DNA is TGTGCCAGCTCACCAGGGAATCAGCCCCAGCATTTT.

About this clone: The junction shows a germline mismatch at one end, possibly a read error. This chain joins TRBV6-5 and TRBJ1-1, with D possibly TRBD1 on 6 matching bases. Germline assignment: CDR1 MNHEY and CDR2 SVGAGI. The CDR3 extends over 16 amino acids. The DNA of the CDR3 is TGTGCCAGCAGCTACTCTACCCAGGGGACGGACACTGAAGCTTTCTTT. Protein: CASSYSTQGTDTEAFF.

The chain has TRBV6-5 and TRBJ2-7; the match to TRBD1 covers 10 bases. Germline values: CDR1 MNHEY, CDR2 SVGAGI. The V gene end was trimmed by 0 bases and the J gene end by 3 bases; junction bases not matched to a gene: 2. There are 15 residues in the CDR3. CDR3 protein: CASSYSGTGDYEQYV. Written as DNA, the CDR3 is TGTGCCAGCAGTTACTCGGGGACAGGGGACTACGAGCAGTACGTC.

The chain carries TRBV7-6 and TRBJ2-1, with TRBD1 identical over 8 bases. V gave up 5 bases and J gave up 15 bases; unmatched junction bases: 9. This CDR3 has 12 residues. Germline V lookup: CDR1 SGHVS, CDR2 FNYEAQ. The CDR3 DNA reads as TGTGCCAGCAGCCACCCCGGGACAGGAAGGTTCTTC. It encodes CASSHPGTGRFF. The full variable domain, completed using reference TRBV7-6 and TRBJ2-1, is GAGVSQSPRYKVTKRGQDVALRCDPISGHVSLYWYRQALGQGPEFLTYFNYEAQQDKSGLPNDRFSAERPEGSISTLTIQRTEQRDSAMYRCASSHPGTGRFFGPGTRLTVL.

The chain couples TRBV11-2 to TRBJ2-7, with D perhaps matching TRBD1 or TRBD2 (5 bases each). Between the trimmed V and J ends, which lost 0 bases and 2 bases, there was a span of 8 bases. This CDR3 region has 14 residues. Germline V gives CDR1 SGHAT, CDR2 FQNNGV. The CDR3 sequence is CASSLERGPYEQYV. The CDR3 region has the DNA TGTGCCAGCAGCTTAGAGAGGGGCCCCTACGAGCAGTACGTC.

The table lists this clone with a few counts. This chain connects TRBV4-3 to TRBJ2-1; D uncertain. V lost 5 bases and J lost 5, with 7 bases in between. This CDR3 is 12 amino acids long. The germline CDR1 and CDR2 sequences are LGHNA and YSLEER. The CDR3 DNA follows: TGCGCCAGCAGCTATCAAGACAATGAGCAGTTCTTC. Encoded protein: CASSYQDNEQFF.

The J gene is TRBJ1-5, the V gene TRBV2; 10 bases align to TRBD1. The CDR3 spans 17 residues. With 6 bases clipped from V and 2 bases from J, the junction kept 10 bases outside the gene matches. Germline CDR1 reads SNHLY; CDR2 reads FYNNEI. Here the CDR3 DNA reads TGTGCCAGCAGGGGGGACAGGGGTTTTGGCGGCAATCAGCCCCAGCATTTT. Protein sequence: CASRGDRGFGGNQPQHF.

This chain connects TRBV7-5 to TRBJ2-7; TRBD2 is taken as the D call from the table, unchecked against the DNA. TRBV7-5 counts as a pseudogene. This CDR3 has 13 residues. CDR3 nucleotide sequence: TGTGCCCTGATGCGGGCCAGCTCCTACGAGCAGTACGTC. This encodes CALMRASSYEQYV.

The chain links TRBV29-1 to TRBJ2-2; tentative D call: TRBD2 (5 bases). The length of the CDR3 is 13 residues. Germline-derived CDR1 and CDR2 are SQVTM and ANQGSEA. Trimming took off 4 bases at V and 5 bases at J, with 11 bases between the two ends. Written as DNA, the CDR3 is TGCAGCGTTGGAGGGAGTGGAACCGGGGAGCTGTTTTTT. Protein: CSVGGSGTGELFF.

The chain carries TRBV7-9 and TRBJ2-3, with 8 positions matching TRBD1. This CDR3 comprises 14 residues. Trimming at V came to 4 bases and at J to 4 bases, leaving 4 bases not matched to a gene. The germline gives CDR1 SEHNR, CDR2 FQNEAQ (reference sequence). The CDR3 reads CASSYDRGADTQYF. In DNA form, the CDR3 reads TGTGCCAGCAGCTACGACAGGGGTGCAGATACGCAGTATTTT.

The chain combines TRBV7-3 with TRBJ2-1; 14 positions match TRBD2. This CDR3 is 17 amino acids long. Trimming took 5 bases from V and 6 from J; bases not matched to a gene: 9. Germline CDR1 reads SGHTA; CDR2 reads FQGTGA. CDR3 in DNA: TGTGCCAGCAGCCTAGGGACTAGCGGGAGTTCTGGCAATGAGCAGTTCTTC. Its protein is CASSLGTSGSSGNEQFF.

The gene calls are TRBV20-1 and TRBJ2-7, with D tentatively TRBD2 (6 bases). The V gene's germline CDR1 is DFQATT and CDR2 SNEGSKA (reference sequence). The CDR3 loop spans 11 amino acids. V was shortened by 6 bases and J by 6 bases, with 12 bases between the two germline ends. The chain's CDR3 is CSAPTSSEQYF. CDR3 DNA sequence: TGCAGTGCGCCGACTAGTAGCGAGCAGTACTTC.

The chain joins TRBV2 to TRBJ2-1; tentative D call: TRBD2 (6 bases). Trimming left V 6 bases short and J 2 bases short, with 8 bases between. There are 13 residues in the CDR3. From germline, CDR1 is SNHLY and CDR2 FYNNEI. The CDR3 nucleotides are TGTGCCAGCAGGTCTAGCGCCTACAATGAGCAGTTCTTC. It encodes CASRSSAYNEQFF.

Only one count was recorded for this clone. The J gene is TRBJ1-1, the V gene TRBV20-1; 7 bases map to TRBD1. J gave up 6 bases and V 2 bases, and 0 bases lay outside the gene matches. Germline lookup yields CDR1 DFQATT and CDR2 SNEGSKA (reference sequence). The CDR3 sequence is 11 residues long. The CDR3 nucleotides are TGCAGTGCTAGACAGGGGGCTGAAGCTTTCTTT. This translates into CSARQGAEAFF.

V is TRBV4-2 and J is TRBJ2-1; TRBD2 matches at 15 bases. J lost 0 bases, V lost 5 bases, and 8 bases had no gene match. Germline loops: CDR1 LGHNA, CDR2 YNFKEQ. The CDR3 covers 19 residues. CDR3 coding DNA: TGTGCCAGCAGCAAGGGACTAGCGGGGGGCGCAAGCTCCTACAATGAGCAGTTCTTC. Encoded protein: CASSKGLAGGASSYNEQFF.

In this sample, this clone turned up once. The CDR3 region has the DNA TGCAGCGGTCGAGGGGGCACAGATACGCAGTATTTT. This translates into CSGRGGTDTQYF. The chain has TRBV29-1 and TRBJ2-3; D is perhaps TRBD1 or TRBD2 (5 bases each). In germline, CDR1 is SQVTM, CDR2 ANQGSEA. This CDR3 contains 12 residues. The ends were cut back, 7 bases at V and 1 base at J, with 9 bases in the middle.